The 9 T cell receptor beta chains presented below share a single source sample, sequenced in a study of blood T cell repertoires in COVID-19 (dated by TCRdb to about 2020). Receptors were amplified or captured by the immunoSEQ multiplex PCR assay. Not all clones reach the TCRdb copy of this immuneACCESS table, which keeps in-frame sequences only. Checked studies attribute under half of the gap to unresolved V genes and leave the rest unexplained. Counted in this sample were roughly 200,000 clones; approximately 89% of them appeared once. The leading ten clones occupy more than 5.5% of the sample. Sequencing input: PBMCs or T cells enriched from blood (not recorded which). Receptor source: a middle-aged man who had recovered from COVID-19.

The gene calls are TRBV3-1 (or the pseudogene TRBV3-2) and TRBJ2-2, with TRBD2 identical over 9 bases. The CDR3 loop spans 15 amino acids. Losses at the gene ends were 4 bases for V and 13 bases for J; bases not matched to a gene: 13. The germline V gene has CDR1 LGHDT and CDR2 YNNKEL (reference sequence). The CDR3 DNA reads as TGTGCCAGCAGCCGGACTAGCGCCGAAGCGGGTGGGCTGTTTTTT. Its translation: CASSRTSAEAGGLFF.

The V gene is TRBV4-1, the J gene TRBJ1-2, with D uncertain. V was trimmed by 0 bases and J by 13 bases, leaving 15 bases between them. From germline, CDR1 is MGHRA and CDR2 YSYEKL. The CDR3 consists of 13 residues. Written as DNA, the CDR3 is TGCGCCAGCAGCCAAGATCTCGGGGAGGCCGTCACCTTC. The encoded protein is CASSQDLGEAVTF.

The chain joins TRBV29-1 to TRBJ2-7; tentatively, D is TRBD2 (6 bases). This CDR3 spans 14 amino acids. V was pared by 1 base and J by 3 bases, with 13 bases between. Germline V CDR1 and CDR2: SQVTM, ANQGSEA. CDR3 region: CSVEGSGAYYEQYF. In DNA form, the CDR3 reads TGCAGCGTTGAAGGGTCGGGAGCTTACTACGAGCAGTACTTC.

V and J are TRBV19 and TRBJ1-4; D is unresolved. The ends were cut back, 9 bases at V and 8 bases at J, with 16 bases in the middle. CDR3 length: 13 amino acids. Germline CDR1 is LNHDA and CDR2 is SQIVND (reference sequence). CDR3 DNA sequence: TGTGCCAGACGAGGGAAAATTTCGGAAAAACTGTTTTTT. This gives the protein CARRGKISEKLFF. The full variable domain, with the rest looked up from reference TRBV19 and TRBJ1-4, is DGGITQSPKYLFRKEGQNVTLSCEQNLNHDAMYWYRQDPGQGLRLIYYSQIVNDFQKGDIAEGYSVSREKKESFPLTVTSAQKNPTAFYLCARRGKISEKLFFGSGTQLSVL.

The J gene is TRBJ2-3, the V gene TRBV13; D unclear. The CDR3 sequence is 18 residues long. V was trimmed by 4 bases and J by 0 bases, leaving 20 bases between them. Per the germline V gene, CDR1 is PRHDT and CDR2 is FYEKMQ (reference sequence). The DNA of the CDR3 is TGTGCCAGCAGCTCCCTCACATACAGAGCACAGAGCACAGATACGCAGTATTTT. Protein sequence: CASSSLTYRAQSTDTQYF.

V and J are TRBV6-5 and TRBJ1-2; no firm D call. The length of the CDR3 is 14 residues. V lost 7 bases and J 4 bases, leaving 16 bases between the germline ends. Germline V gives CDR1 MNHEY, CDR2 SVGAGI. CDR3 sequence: CASMAGELGYGYTF. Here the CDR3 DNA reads TGTGCCAGCATGGCCGGGGAATTAGGCTATGGCTACACCTTC.

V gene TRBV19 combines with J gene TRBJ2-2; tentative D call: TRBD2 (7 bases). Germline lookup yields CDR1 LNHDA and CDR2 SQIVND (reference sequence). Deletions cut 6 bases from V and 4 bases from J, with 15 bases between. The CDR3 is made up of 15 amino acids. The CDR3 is CASSWGGRGTGELFF. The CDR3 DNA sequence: TGTGCCAGTAGCTGGGGGGGCCGGGGCACCGGGGAGCTGTTTTTT.

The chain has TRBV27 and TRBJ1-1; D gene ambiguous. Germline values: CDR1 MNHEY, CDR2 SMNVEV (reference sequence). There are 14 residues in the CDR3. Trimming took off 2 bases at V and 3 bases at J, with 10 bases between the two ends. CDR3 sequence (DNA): TGTGCCAGCAGTTTAGCCAGGAAGGACACTGAAGCTTTCTTT. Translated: CASSLARKDTEAFF.

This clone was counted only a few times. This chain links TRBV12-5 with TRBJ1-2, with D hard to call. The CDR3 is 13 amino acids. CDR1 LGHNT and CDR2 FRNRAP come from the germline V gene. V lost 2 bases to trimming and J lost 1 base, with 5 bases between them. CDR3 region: CASGLLDNYGYTF. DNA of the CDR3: TGTGCTAGTGGTTTGCTAGATAACTATGGCTACACCTTC.